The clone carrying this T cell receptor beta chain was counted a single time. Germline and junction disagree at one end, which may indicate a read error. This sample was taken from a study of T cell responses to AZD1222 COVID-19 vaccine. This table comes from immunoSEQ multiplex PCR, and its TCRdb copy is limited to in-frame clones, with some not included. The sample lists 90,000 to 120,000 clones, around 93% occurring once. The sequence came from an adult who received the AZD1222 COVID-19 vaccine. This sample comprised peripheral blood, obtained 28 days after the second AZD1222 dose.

In nucleotides, the CDR3 is TGTGCCAGCAGGGAAGACAGCCCGCTAAACTATGGCTACACCTTC. It specifies CASREDSPLNYGYTF. The genes are TRBV2 and TRBJ1-2, with D maybe TRBD1 (5 bases). Germline CDR1 reads SNHLY; CDR2 reads FYNNEI. CDR3 length: 15 amino acids.